One and the same sample provided the 32 T cell receptor beta chains below, sequenced in a study of cytomegalovirus exposure and HLA in healthy donors (dated by TCRdb to 2016 to 2017). Receptor libraries were prepared by the immunoSEQ multiplex PCR assay. For the multiplex PCR, a mixture combining 60 forward primers for TCR Vbeta segments and 13 reverse primers for TCR Jbeta segments was used. Held by TCRdb, this immuneACCESS table contains in-frame sequences only and omits some clones. Under half of the omission traces to an unresolved V gene where checked; the cause of the rest is unknown. Here the sample has some 120,000 clones; 75% to 85% occur a single time. Of the sample, 2% to 2.5% falls within the top ten clones. Sequencing was carried out using PBMCs. These receptors were obtained from a man younger than 30 in good health and CMV-seronegative.

The chain combines TRBV19 with TRBJ2-7; tentatively, D is TRBD2 (7 bases). Trimming left V 8 bases short and J 6 bases short, with 20 bases between. This CDR3 has 14 residues. Germline V gives CDR1 LNHDA, CDR2 SQIVND (reference sequence). The CDR3 sequence is CASAPMGGACEQYF. CDR3 nucleotide sequence: TGTGCCAGTGCACCTATGGGGGGGGCATGCGAGCAGTACTTC.

The chain carries TRBV6-4 and TRBJ2-2, with 7 bases that match TRBD2. CDR1 is MRHNA and CDR2 is SNTAGT in the germline V gene. The CDR3 length is 14 residues. J lost 0 bases, V lost 9 bases, and 4 bases had no gene match. In DNA, the CDR3 is TGTGCCAGTGGAACTAGCGCGAACACCGGGGAGCTGTTTTTT. As protein: CASGTSANTGELFF.

This chain connects TRBV2 to TRBJ2-7, with 10 nucleotides matching TRBD2. This CDR3 is built from 14 residues. J gave up 7 bases and V 4 bases, and 7 bases lay outside the gene matches. Germline assignment: CDR1 SNHLY and CDR2 FYNNEI. The CDR3 sequence: CASSALAGGGEQYF. DNA of the CDR3: TGTGCCAGCAGTGCGTTAGCGGGAGGCGGGGAGCAGTACTTC.

The J gene is TRBJ2-7, the V gene TRBV10-2, with D perhaps matching TRBD2 (5 bases). V lost 8 bases to trimming and J lost 7 bases, with 21 bases between them. CDR3 length: 14 residues. The germline V gene encodes CDR1 WSHSY and CDR2 SAAADI. This CDR3 reads CASAETISPGEQYV. CDR3 coding DNA: TGCGCCAGCGCCGAAACCATTAGTCCGGGAGAGCAGTACGTC.

The chain links TRBV2 to TRBJ2-2; D ambiguous. The CDR3 totals 12 residues. The V gene's germline CDR1 is SNHLY and CDR2 FYNNEI. The germline V and J ends were trimmed by 8 bases and 3 bases, with 7 bases remaining between them. Here the CDR3 DNA reads TGTGCCAGCCGGCAGGACACCGGGGAGCTGTTTTTT. The encoded protein is CASRQDTGELFF.

The gene calls are TRBV19 and TRBJ2-1; 9 nucleotides match TRBD1. Trimming removed 9 bases from V and 9 bases from J; junction bases left unmatched: 12. CDR1 is LNHDA and CDR2 is SQIVND in the germline V gene (reference sequence). The CDR3 extends over 14 amino acids. CDR3 residues: CASFPGQGQGEQFF. The CDR3 DNA is TGTGCCAGCTTCCCGGGACAGGGTCAGGGTGAGCAGTTCTTC.

This chain connects TRBV19 to TRBJ1-4; TRBD1 is a possible D gene (6 bases). The CDR3 consists of 15 residues. Germline V gene data show CDR1 as LNHDA and CDR2 as SQIVND (reference sequence). V lost 1 base to trimming and J lost 0 bases, with 6 bases between them. CDR3 nucleotide sequence: TGTGCCAGTAGTATAGGGACAGCAACTAATGAAAAACTGTTTTTT. This codes for CASSIGTATNEKLFF.

The V and J genes are TRBV7-9 and TRBJ2-5, with 7 bases identical to TRBD2. V dropped 6 bases and J dropped 1; count of bases not matched to a gene: 2. The CDR3 runs 13 residues. CDR1 and CDR2 (germline): SEHNR, FQNEAQ (reference sequence). The CDR3 loop reads CASRVAGQETQYF. DNA of the CDR3: TGTGCCAGCAGGGTAGCGGGCCAAGAGACCCAGTACTTC.

This clone has just a few counts. The rearrangement uses TRBV6-1 and TRBJ2-1, with 8 bases fitting TRBD1. The ends lost 5 bases at V and 8 bases at J; junction bases unmatched: 11. The germline gives CDR1 MNHNS, CDR2 SASEGT. The CDR3 sequence is 15 residues long. The CDR3 here is CASSNDRGYADEQFF. As DNA, the CDR3 is TGTGCCAGCAGTAACGACAGGGGATACGCGGATGAGCAGTTCTTC.

This clone was seen only a few times. This same CDR3 is encoded by further DNA sequences in the sample. This rearrangement joins TRBV2 to TRBJ1-6; D gene uncertain. Trimming removed 7 bases from V and 2 bases from J, with 6 bases in between. Germline CDR1 SNHLY, CDR2 FYNNEI. This CDR3 is 13 amino acids long. The CDR3 reads CASTVTYNSPLHF. The CDR3, as DNA: TGTGCCAGCACGGTAACCTATAATTCACCCCTCCACTTT.

The V call is TRBV23-1, the J call TRBJ1-6; D remains unclear. TRBV23-1 is marked as an open reading frame, function uncertain. Trimming took 9 bases from V and 3 from J, leaving 12 bases between them. This CDR3 has 14 residues. The CDR3 bases are TGCGCCAGAAAACCGGGATTCTATAATTCACCCCTCCACTTT. Its translation: CARKPGFYNSPLHF.

The CDR3, as DNA: TGCGCCAGCAGCTTCCCGGACTTCAATGAGCAGTTCTTC. Translation: CASSFPDFNEQFF. This chain connects TRBV5-1 to TRBJ2-1, with D perhaps matching TRBD2 (5 bases). V gave up 2 bases and J gave up 6 bases, with 9 bases separating them. This CDR3 contains 13 residues. CDR1 and CDR2 (germline): SGHRS, YFSETQ.

This rearrangement joins TRBV10-3 to TRBJ1-5; the D is unclear. CDR3 length: 15 amino acids. Germline V gene sequence: CDR1 ENHRY, CDR2 SYGVKD. V gave up 6 bases and J gave up 2 bases, with 14 bases separating them. As DNA, the CDR3 is TGTGCCATCAGGTCCGAGCGGGCAGGCAATCAGCCCCAGCATTTT. It specifies CAIRSERAGNQPQHF.

In regard to this clone: This CDR3 fails to terminate in the conserved phenylalanine or tryptophan, so it likely reflects a read error. This sequence joins TRBV29-1 and TRBJ1-1; TRBD1 is a possible D gene (5 bases). Per the germline V gene, CDR1 is SQVTM and CDR2 is ANQGSEA. Trimming removed 4 bases at V and 1 base at J, with 13 bases between. The CDR3 totals 14 residues. The CDR3 region is CSVGGRATNTEAFL. CDR3 sequence (DNA): TGCAGCGTTGGGGGGAGGGCGACGAACACTGAAGCTTTCCTT.

The V gene is TRBV7-2, the J gene TRBJ1-2; 9 bases fit TRBD1. Germline assignment: CDR1 SGHTA and CDR2 FQGNSA. V shed 4 bases, J shed 8 bases, and the junction held 8 bases outside the gene matches. The CDR3 is made up of 14 amino acids. CDR3 amino acids: CASSSGQGSDGYTF. The CDR3 bases are TGTGCCAGCAGCTCGGGACAGGGCTCGGACGGCTACACCTTC.

The CDR3 here is CASSSQRYNGQFF. The CDR3 bases are TGTGCCAGCAGCTCCCAGCGGTACAATGGACAGTTCTTC. V gene TRBV14 combines with J gene TRBJ2-1, with D perhaps matching TRBD2 (5 bases). Germline CDR1 and CDR2: SGHDN and FVKESK. The V and J ends lost 5 bases and 13 bases respectively, with 18 bases between them. This CDR3 has 13 residues.

The V and J genes are TRBV27 and TRBJ2-5, with 9 bases matching TRBD1. V gave up 4 bases and J gave up 3 bases; unmatched junction bases: 3. This CDR3 contains 14 residues. Germline V gene data show CDR1 as MNHEY and CDR2 as SMNVEV (reference sequence). The CDR3 region is CASSSRTGEETQYF. CDR3 DNA: TGTGCCAGCAGTTCCCGGACAGGGGAAGAGACCCAGTACTTC.

A note on this clone: One end of the junction fails to match germline, which may point to a read error. V usage is TRBV7-7 and J usage is TRBJ2-1; D ambiguous. Germline CDR1 SSHAT, CDR2 FNYEAQ (reference sequence). This CDR3 has 13 amino acids. CDR3 DNA sequence: TGTGCTAGCAGCTCCCTTTCGTCGGGTGAGCAGTTCTTC. Residues: CASSSLSSGEQFF.

This chain links TRBV12-5 with TRBJ1-1, with D maybe TRBD1 (5 bases). The CDR3 is 15 amino acids. Trimming pared 2 bases from V and 5 bases from J, leaving 15 bases between. Germline assignment: CDR1 LGHNT and CDR2 FRNRAP. Here the CDR3 DNA reads TGTGCTAGTGGTTTGCCCCCCCTGACAGATACTGAAGCTTTCTTT. Translating it yields CASGLPPLTDTEAFF.

The V gene is TRBV15, the J gene TRBJ2-1; 7 bases fit TRBD2. From germline, CDR1 is LNHNV and CDR2 YYDKDF (reference sequence). V shed 5 bases and J 4 bases; nucleotides not matched to a gene: 20. This CDR3 spans 19 amino acids. Written as DNA, the CDR3 is TGTGCCACCAGCCCAACGAGCGGGAATAATCCTAACCTTTACAATGAGCAGTTCTTC. This codes for CATSPTSGNNPNLYNEQFF.

The chain recombines TRBV5-4 with TRBJ1-2; D might be TRBD1 (5 bases). Trimming took 1 base from V and 2 from J, leaving 12 bases between them. This CDR3 spans 15 amino acids. Germline lookup yields CDR1 SGHNT and CDR2 YYREEE (reference sequence). Written as DNA, the CDR3 is TGTGCCAGCAGCTTGCGAGACAGATGGAACTATGGCTACACCTTC. It encodes CASSLRDRWNYGYTF.

The rearrangement uses TRBV7-9 and TRBJ1-6; D remains unclear. V was trimmed by 4 bases and J by 10 bases, leaving 8 bases between them. From germline, CDR1 is SEHNR and CDR2 FQNEAQ (reference sequence). The CDR3 is 12 residues long. The CDR3 loop is CASSSGESPLHF. CDR3 coding DNA: TGTGCCAGCAGCTCGGGAGAATCACCCCTCCACTTT.

This clone has more than one count but fewer than ten. The chain is built from TRBV28 and TRBJ2-2, with TRBD1 matching 7 bases. The CDR3 runs to 14 residues. With V trimmed by 5 bases and J by 4 bases, 4 bases remained unmatched. Germline lookup yields CDR1 MDHEN and CDR2 SYDVKM. The chain's CDR3 is CASSPTGRTGELFF. CDR3 in DNA: TGTGCCAGCAGTCCGACAGGGCGCACCGGGGAGCTGTTTTTT.

The V call is TRBV11-2, the J call TRBJ2-7, with 12 positions matching TRBD2. Germline V gene sequence: CDR1 SGHAT, CDR2 FQNNGV. The V segment lost 6 bases and the J segment 4 bases; nucleotides outside the gene matches: 4. The CDR3 extends over 14 amino acids. CDR3 bases: TGTGCCAGCAGGCCGGGACTAGCGGGTTACGAGCAGTACTTC. Translating it yields CASRPGLAGYEQYF.

V usage is TRBV4-2 and J usage is TRBJ1-6, with 7 positions matching TRBD1. The germline V gene encodes CDR1 LGHNA and CDR2 YNFKEQ. Losses at the gene ends were 1 base for V and 7 bases for J; bases not matched to a gene: 4. The CDR3 covers 15 residues. The CDR3 DNA reads TGTGCCAGCAGCCAAGGGGACAGAGACAATTCACCCCTCCACTTT. Translating it yields CASSQGDRDNSPLHF.

The chain uses TRBV5-1 and TRBJ2-5, with D perhaps matching TRBD1 (5 bases). This CDR3 has 14 residues. The germline V gene encodes CDR1 SGHRS and CDR2 YFSETQ. Trimming shortened V by 3 bases and J by 4 bases, and 13 bases separated the two germline ends. The CDR3: CASSSGPGLETQYF. The DNA of the CDR3 is TGCGCCAGCAGCTCCGGACCAGGGTTAGAGACCCAGTACTTC.

The chain is built from TRBV27 and TRBJ1-1; D is unclear. V was trimmed by 5 bases and J by 1 base, leaving 14 bases between them. The CDR3 runs to 15 residues. Germline lookup yields CDR1 MNHEY and CDR2 SMNVEV (reference sequence). CDR3 DNA sequence: TGTGCCAGCAGTATACGATCGGTCGCGAACACTGAAGCTTTCTTT. Its translation is CASSIRSVANTEAFF.

There are a few counts of this clone. This chain links TRBV6-5 with TRBJ1-1; D perhaps matches TRBD1 (5 bases). CDR3 length: 16 residues. Germline CDR1 is MNHEY and CDR2 is SVGAGI. The V gene lost 2 bases and the J gene lost 5 bases, with 18 bases spanning the gap. In DNA form, the CDR3 reads TGTGCCAGCAGTTACCCCCTGGGGGGTGGAAAGACTGAAGCTTTCTTT. The encoded protein is CASSYPLGGGKTEAFF.

The CDR3 reads CASSLEEYYGYTF. The CDR3 bases are TGTGCCAGCAGCTTGGAGGAGTACTATGGCTACACCTTC. J is TRBJ1-2 and V is TRBV5-4; no firm D call. Trimming took 0 bases from V and 3 from J, leaving 6 bases between them. Germline V CDR1 and CDR2: SGHNT, YYREEE (reference sequence). The CDR3 contains 13 residues.

This clone was seen just once. The chain links TRBV7-8 to TRBJ2-1, with 7 bases fitting TRBD2. This CDR3 contains 15 residues. V shed 3 bases, J shed 4 bases, and the junction held 6 bases outside the gene matches. Germline V gene sequence: CDR1 SGHVS, CDR2 FQNEAQ. The CDR3 loop is CASSFRAGRYNEQFF. CDR3 sequence (DNA): TGTGCCAGCAGCTTCCGGGCCGGGAGGTACAATGAGCAGTTCTTC.

The chain is built from TRBV23-1 and TRBJ2-7; possible D gene TRBD1, 5 bases. TRBV23-1 is placed among ORFs of uncertain function. This CDR3 is 14 amino acids long. V lost 6 bases, J lost 2 bases, and 14 bases lay in between. This CDR3 is CASSQNRNTYEQYV. In DNA, the CDR3 is TGCGCCAGCAGCCAAAACAGGAACACCTACGAGCAGTACGTC.

The rearrangement links TRBV28 to TRBJ2-1; 13 positions match TRBD2. V lost 6 bases and J lost 10; bases outside the gene matches: 12. The CDR3 is 16 amino acids. Germline CDR1 MDHEN, CDR2 SYDVKM. Here the CDR3 DNA reads TGTGCCAGCAGCCACACGGGACTAGCGGGACGTGGCGAGCAGTTCTTC. Encoded protein: CASSHTGLAGRGEQFF.